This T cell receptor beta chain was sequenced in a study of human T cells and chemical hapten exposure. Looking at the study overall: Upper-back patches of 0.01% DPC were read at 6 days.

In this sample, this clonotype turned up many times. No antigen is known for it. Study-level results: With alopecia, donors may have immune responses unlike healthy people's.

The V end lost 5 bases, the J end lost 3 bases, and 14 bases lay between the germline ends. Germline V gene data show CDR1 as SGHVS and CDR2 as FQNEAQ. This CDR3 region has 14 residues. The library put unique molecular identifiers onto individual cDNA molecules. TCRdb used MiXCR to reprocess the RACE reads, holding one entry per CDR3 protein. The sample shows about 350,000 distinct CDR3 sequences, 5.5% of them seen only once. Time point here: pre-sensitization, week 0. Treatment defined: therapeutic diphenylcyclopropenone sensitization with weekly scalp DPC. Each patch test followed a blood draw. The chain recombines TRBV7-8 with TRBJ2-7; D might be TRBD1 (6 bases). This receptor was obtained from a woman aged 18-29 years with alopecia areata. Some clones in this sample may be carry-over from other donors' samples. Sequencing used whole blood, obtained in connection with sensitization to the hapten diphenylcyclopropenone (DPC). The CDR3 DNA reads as TGTGCCAGCAGCCCTGGACAGCGGTACTACGAGCAGTACTTC. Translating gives CASSPGQRYYEQYF. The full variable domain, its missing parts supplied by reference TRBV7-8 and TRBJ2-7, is GAGVSQSPRYKVAKRGQDVALRCDPISGHVSLFWYQQALGQGPEFLTYFQNEAQLDKSGLPSDRFFAERPEGSVSTLKIQRTQQEDSAVYLCASSPGQRYYEQYFGPGTRLTVT.